The present TCR beta chain was sequenced within a study of CD8+ T cells in alopecia areata. The CDR3 contains 15 residues. The ends lost 1 base at V and 4 bases at J; junction bases unmatched: 5. Germline CDR1 SGHAT, CDR2 FQNNGV. The authors extracted RNA and reverse transcribed it into cDNA as the sequencing template. TCRdb's copy holds only in-frame clones and misses some; the assay was immunoSEQ multiplex PCR. The sample includes approximately 89,000 clones, 35% to 50% of them seen just once. Sample: CD4+ T cells sorted from blood. The rearrangement links TRBV11-2 to TRBJ2-7; 9 nucleotides line up with TRBD2. The clonotype comes from a human donor with alopecia areata. In DNA, the CDR3 is TGTGCCAGCAGCTTAGGCGGGGGGGGTTGGTACGAGCAGTACTTC. It translates to CASSLGGGGWYEQYF.